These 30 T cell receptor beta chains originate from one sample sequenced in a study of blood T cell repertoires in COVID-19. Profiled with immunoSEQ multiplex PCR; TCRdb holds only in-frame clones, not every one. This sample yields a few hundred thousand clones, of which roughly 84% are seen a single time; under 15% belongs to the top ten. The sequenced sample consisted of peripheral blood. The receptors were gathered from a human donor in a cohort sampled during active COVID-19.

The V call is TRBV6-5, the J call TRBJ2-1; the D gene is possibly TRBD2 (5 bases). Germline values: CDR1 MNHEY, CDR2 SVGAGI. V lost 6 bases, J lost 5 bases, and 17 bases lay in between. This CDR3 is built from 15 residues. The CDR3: CASSQELAANNEQFF. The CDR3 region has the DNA TGTGCCAGCAGCCAGGAGCTAGCCGCGAACAATGAGCAGTTCTTC.

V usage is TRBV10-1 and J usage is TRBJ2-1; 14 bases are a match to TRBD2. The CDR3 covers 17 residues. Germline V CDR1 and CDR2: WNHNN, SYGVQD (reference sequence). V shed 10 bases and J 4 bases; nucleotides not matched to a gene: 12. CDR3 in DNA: TGCGCCAACGCACCACCGGGACTAGCGGGAGAATACAATGAGCAGTTCTTC. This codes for CANAPPGLAGEYNEQFF.

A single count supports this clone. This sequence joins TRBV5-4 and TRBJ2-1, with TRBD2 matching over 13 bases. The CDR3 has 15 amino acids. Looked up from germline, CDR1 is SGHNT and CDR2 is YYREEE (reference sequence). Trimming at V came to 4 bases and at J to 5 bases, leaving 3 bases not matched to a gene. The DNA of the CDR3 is TGTGCCAGCAGCATAGGGACTAGCGGGAACAATGAGCAGTTCTTC. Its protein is CASSIGTSGNNEQFF.

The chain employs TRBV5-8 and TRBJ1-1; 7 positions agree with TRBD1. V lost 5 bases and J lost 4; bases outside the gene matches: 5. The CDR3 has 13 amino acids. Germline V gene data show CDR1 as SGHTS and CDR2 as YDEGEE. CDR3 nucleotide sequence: TGTGCCAGCAGTCTTGACAGGGTCACTGAAGCTTTCTTT. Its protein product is CASSLDRVTEAFF.

CDR3 sequence: CASSPEGTEAFF. Written as DNA, the CDR3 is TGTGCCAGCTCACCCGAGGGCACTGAAGCTTTCTTT. The J gene is TRBJ1-1, the V gene TRBV18; D gene ambiguous. Trimming took off 3 bases at V and 4 bases at J, with 6 bases between the two ends. This CDR3 has 12 residues. Per the germline V gene, CDR1 is KGHSH and CDR2 is LQKENI. The variable domain in full, completed from reference TRBV18 and TRBJ1-1, reads NAGVMQNPRHLVRRRGQEARLRCSPMKGHSHVYWYRQLPEEGLKFMVYLQKENIIDESGMPKERFSAEFPKEGPSILRIQQVVRGDSAAYFCASSPEGTEAFFGQGTRLTVV.

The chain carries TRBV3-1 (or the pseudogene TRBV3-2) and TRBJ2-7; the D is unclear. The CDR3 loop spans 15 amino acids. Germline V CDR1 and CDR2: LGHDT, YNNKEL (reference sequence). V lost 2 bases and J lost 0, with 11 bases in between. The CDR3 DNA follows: TGTGCCAGCAGCCAATACATATCAAGCTCCTACGAGCAGTACTTC. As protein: CASSQYISSSYEQYF.

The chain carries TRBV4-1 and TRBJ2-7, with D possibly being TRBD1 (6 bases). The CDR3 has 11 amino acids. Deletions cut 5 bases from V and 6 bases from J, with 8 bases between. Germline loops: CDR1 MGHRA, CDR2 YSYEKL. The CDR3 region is CASSSGVEQYF. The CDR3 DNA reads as TGCGCCAGCAGCTCAGGGGTCGAGCAGTACTTC.

CDR3: CATGAGVETQYF. The CDR3 nucleotides are TGTGCCACGGGTGCGGGAGTGGAGACCCAGTACTTC. The V gene is TRBV3-1 (or the pseudogene TRBV3-2), the J gene TRBJ2-5, with 7 positions matching TRBD2. Germline V gene sequence: CDR1 LGHDT, CDR2 YNNKEL (reference sequence). This CDR3 comprises 12 residues. After removal of 10 bases from V and 5 bases from J, the junction contained 7 bases not matched to a gene.

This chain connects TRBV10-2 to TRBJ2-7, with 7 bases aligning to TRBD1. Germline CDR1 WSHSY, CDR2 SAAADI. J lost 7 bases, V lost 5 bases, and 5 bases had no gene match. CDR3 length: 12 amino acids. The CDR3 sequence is CASSRQGNEQYF. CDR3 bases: TGCGCCAGCAGTAGACAGGGAAATGAGCAGTACTTC.

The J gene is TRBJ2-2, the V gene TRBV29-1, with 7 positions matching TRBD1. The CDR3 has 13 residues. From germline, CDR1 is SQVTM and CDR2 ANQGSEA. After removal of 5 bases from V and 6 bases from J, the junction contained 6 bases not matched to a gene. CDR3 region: CSVHQGVAGELFF. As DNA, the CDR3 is TGCAGCGTTCATCAGGGGGTTGCCGGGGAGCTGTTTTTT.

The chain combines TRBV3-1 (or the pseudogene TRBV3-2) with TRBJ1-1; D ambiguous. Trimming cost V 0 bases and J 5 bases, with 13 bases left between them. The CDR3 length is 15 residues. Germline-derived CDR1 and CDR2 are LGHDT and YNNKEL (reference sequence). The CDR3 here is CASSQEMREETEAFF. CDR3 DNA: TGTGCCAGCAGCCAAGAGATGAGGGAGGAAACTGAAGCTTTCTTT.

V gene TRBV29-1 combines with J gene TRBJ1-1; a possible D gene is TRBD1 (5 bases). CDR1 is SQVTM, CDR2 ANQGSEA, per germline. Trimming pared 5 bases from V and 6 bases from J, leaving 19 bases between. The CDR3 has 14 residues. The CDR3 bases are TGCAGCGTTTACTGGCAGGGCAGCAACGCTGAAGCTTTCTTT. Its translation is CSVYWQGSNAEAFF.

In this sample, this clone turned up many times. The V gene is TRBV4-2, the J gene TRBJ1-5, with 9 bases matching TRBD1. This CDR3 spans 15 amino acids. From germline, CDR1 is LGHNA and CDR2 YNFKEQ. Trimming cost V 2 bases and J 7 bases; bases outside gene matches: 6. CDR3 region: CASSQTTGGGQPQHF. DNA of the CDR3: TGTGCCAGCAGCCAAACGACAGGGGGTGGCCAGCCCCAGCATTTT.

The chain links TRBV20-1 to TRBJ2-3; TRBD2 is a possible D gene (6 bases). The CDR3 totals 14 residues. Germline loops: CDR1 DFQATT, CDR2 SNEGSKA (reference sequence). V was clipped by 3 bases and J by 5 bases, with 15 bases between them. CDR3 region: CSASPLAIGDTQYF. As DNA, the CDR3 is TGCAGTGCTAGTCCCCTAGCGATTGGAGATACGCAGTATTTT.

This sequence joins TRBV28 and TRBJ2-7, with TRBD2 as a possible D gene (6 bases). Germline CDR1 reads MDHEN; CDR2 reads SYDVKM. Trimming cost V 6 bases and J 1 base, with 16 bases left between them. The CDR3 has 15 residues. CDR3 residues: CASSSGGTESYEQYF. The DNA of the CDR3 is TGTGCCAGCAGCAGTGGGGGGACGGAGTCCTACGAGCAGTACTTC.

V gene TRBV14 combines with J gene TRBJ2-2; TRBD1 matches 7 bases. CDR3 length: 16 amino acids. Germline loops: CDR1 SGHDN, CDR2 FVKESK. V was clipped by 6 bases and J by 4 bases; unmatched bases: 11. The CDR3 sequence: CASSRHRGRGTGELFF. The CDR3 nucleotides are TGTGCCAGCAGTCGCCACAGGGGAAGGGGCACCGGGGAGCTGTTTTTT.

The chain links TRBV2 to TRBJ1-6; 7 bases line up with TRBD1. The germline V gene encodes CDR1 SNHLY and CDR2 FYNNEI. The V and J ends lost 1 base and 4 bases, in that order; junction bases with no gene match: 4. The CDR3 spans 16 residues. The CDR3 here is CASSEGRDRYNSPLHF. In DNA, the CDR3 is TGTGCCAGCAGTGAAGGCCGGGACAGATATAATTCACCCCTCCACTTT.

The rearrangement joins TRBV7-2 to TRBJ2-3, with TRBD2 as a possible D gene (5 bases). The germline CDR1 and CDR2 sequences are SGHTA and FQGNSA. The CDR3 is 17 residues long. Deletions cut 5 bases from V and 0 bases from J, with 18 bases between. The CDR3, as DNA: TGTGCCAGCAGCCCAACCCCGGGGATTACTAGCACAGATACGCAGTATTTT. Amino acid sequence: CASSPTPGITSTDTQYF.

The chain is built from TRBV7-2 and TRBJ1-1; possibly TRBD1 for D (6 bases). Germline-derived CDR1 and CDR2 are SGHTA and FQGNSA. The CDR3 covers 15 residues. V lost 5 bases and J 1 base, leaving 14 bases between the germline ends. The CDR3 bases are TGTGCCAGCAGCCCCACAGGGTGGGGGAACACTGAAGCTTTCTTT. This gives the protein CASSPTGWGNTEAFF. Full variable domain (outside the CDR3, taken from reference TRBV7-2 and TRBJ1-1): GAGVSQSPSNKVTEKGKDVELRCDPISGHTALYWYRQSLGQGLEFLIYFQGNSAPDKSGLPSDRFSAERTGGSVSTLTIQRTQQEDSAVYLCASSPTGWGNTEAFFGQGTRLTVV.

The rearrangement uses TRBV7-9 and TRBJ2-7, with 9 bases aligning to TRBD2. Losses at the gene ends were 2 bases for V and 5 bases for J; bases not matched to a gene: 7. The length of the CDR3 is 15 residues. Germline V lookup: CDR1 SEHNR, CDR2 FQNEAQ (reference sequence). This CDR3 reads CASSLRREGLHEQYF. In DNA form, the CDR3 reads TGTGCCAGCAGCTTACGGCGGGAGGGCCTTCACGAGCAGTACTTC. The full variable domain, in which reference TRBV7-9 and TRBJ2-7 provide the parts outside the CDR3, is DTGVSQNPRHKITKRGQNVTFRCDPISEHNRLYWYRQTLGQGPEFLTYFQNEAQLEKSRLLSDRFSAERPKGSFSTLEIQRTEQGDSAMYLCASSLRREGLHEQYFGPGTRLTVT.

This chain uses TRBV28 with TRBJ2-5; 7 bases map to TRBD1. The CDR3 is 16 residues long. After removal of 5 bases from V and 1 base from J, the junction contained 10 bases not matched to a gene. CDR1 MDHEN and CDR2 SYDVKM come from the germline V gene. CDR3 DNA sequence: TGTGCCAGCAGTAGACCAGGGGGTAGGGGCCAAGAGACCCAGTACTTC. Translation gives CASSRPGGRGQETQYF.

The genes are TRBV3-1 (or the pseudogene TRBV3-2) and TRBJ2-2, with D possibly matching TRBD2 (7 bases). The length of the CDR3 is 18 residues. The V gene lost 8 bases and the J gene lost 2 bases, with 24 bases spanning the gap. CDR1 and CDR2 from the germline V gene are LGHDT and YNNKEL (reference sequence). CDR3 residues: CASGGLRSLGGNTGELFF. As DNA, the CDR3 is TGTGCCAGCGGGGGACTACGCAGCCTAGGGGGAAACACCGGGGAGCTGTTTTTT.

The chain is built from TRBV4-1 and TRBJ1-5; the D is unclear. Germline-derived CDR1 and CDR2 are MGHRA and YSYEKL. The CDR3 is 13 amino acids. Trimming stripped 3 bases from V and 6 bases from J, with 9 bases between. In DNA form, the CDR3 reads TGCGCCAGCAGCCAGGGAGGATCTCAGCCCCAGCATTTT. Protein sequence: CASSQGGSQPQHF.

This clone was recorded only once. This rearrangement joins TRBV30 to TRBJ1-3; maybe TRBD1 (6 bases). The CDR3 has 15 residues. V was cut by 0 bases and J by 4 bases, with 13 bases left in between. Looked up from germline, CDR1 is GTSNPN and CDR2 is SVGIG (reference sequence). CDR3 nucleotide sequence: TGTGCCTGGAGTGTAGTTTCAGGGGTGGGAAACACCATATATTTT. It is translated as CAWSVVSGVGNTIYF.

CDR3 sequence: CASSEIAGSSYNEQFF. Here the CDR3 DNA reads TGTGCCAGCAGCGAGATAGCGGGGAGCTCCTACAATGAGCAGTTCTTC. The chain couples TRBV9 to TRBJ2-1, with TRBD2 identical over 8 bases. CDR1 is SGDLS and CDR2 is YYNGEE in the germline V gene. Trimming removed 3 bases from V and 0 bases from J; junction bases left unmatched: 5. The CDR3 is 16 amino acids.

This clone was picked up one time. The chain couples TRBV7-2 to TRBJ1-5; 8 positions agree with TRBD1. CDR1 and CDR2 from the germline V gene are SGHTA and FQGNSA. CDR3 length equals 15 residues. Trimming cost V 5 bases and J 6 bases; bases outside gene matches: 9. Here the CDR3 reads CASSPGGSVSQPQHF. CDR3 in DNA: TGTGCCAGCAGCCCAGGGGGCTCGGTCAGTCAGCCCCAGCATTTT.

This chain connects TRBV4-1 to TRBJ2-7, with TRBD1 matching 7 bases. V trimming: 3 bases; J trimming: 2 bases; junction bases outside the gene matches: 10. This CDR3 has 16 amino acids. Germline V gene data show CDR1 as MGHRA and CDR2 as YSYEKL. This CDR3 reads CASSHFMDRFPYEQYF. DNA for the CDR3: TGCGCCAGCAGCCATTTTATGGACAGGTTCCCCTACGAGCAGTACTTC.

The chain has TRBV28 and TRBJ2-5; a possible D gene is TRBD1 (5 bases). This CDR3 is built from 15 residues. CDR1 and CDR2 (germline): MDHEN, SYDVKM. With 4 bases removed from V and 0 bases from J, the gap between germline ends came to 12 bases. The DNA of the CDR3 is TGTGCCAGCAGTTCCCTCAGGGTCTACCAAGAGACCCAGTACTTC. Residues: CASSSLRVYQETQYF.

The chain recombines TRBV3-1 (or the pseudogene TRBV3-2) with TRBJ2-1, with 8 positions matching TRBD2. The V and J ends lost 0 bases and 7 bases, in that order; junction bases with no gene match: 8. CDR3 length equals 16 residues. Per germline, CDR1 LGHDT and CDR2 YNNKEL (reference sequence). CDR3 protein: CASSQDLVGTSNEQFF. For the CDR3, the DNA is TGTGCCAGCAGCCAAGATTTAGTTGGGACTAGTAATGAGCAGTTCTTC.

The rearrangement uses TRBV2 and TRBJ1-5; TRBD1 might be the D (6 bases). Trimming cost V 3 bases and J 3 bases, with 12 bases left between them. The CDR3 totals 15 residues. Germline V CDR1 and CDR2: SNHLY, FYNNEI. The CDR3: CASSDNRVANQPQHF. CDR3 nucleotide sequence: TGTGCCAGCAGTGATAACAGGGTAGCCAATCAGCCCCAGCATTTT.